This passage covers 22 T cell receptor beta chains from one sample sequenced in a study of neurological immune-mediated disorders. A single record per CDR3 protein comes from TCRdb applying MiXCR to the 5' RACE reads. The sample carries around 28,000 distinct CDR3 sequences, over 2% recorded once. Input material: PBMCs. The source is a woman aged 45 to 65 with multiple sclerosis.

J is TRBJ2-3 and V is TRBV5-6; D may correspond to TRBD1 or TRBD2 (5 bases each). Germline V CDR1 and CDR2: SGHDT, YYEEEE. The CDR3 contains 15 residues. V shed 2 bases and J shed 6 bases, with 16 bases lying between them. In DNA form, the CDR3 reads TGTGCCAGCAGCTTATTAACGGGGCCAATCGATACGCAGTATTTT. Its translation: CASSLLTGPIDTQYF.

For the CDR3, the DNA is TGCAGTGCTAGGGATGCTAGCGGCGCGGGGTACGAGCAGTACTTC. Protein product: CSARDASGAGYEQYF. The V and J genes are TRBV20-1 and TRBJ2-7, with TRBD2 matching over 7 bases. The CDR3 has 15 residues. Trimming at V came to 3 bases and at J to 4 bases, leaving 12 bases not matched to a gene. CDR1 DFQATT and CDR2 SNEGSKA come from the germline V gene (reference sequence).

Many counts were recorded for this clonotype. V gene TRBV6-5 combines with J gene TRBJ2-5; maybe TRBD1 (5 bases). The CDR3 sequence is 14 residues long. V was pared by 0 bases and J by 5 bases, with 10 bases between. In germline, CDR1 is MNHEY, CDR2 SVGAGI. This CDR3 is CASSYSGPGETQYF. For the CDR3, the DNA is TGTGCCAGCAGTTACTCGGGGCCTGGGGAGACCCAGTACTTC.

This clonotype was detected many times. This chain links TRBV29-1 with TRBJ2-7, with 9 positions matching TRBD1. With V trimmed by 7 bases and J by 5 bases, 18 bases remained unmatched. This CDR3 region has 16 residues. The germline CDR1 and CDR2 sequences are SQVTM and ANQGSEA. The CDR3 region has the DNA TGCAGCGCTGGCGGAGGTGTAGACAGGGGGTTCGACGAGCAGTACTTC. This encodes CSAGGGVDRGFDEQYF.

This clonotype was counted ten times or more. The chain is built from TRBV7-6 and TRBJ1-3; D gene uncertain. Germline values: CDR1 SGHVS, CDR2 FNYEAQ. V was cut by 4 bases and J by 0 bases, with 10 bases left in between. The CDR3 is made up of 15 amino acids. CDR3 amino acids: CASSYGGPSGNTIYF. CDR3 bases: TGTGCCAGCAGCTACGGAGGACCCTCTGGAAACACCATATATTTT.

This clonotype was seen at least ten times. CDR3 in amino acids: CASSPMVQISYEQYF. CDR3 nucleotides: TGTGCCAGCAGCCCGATGGTTCAGATCTCCTACGAGCAGTACTTC. V usage is TRBV7-8 and J usage is TRBJ2-7, with D uncertain. The V end was cut by 5 bases, the J end by 0 bases, with 14 bases between. This CDR3 contains 15 residues. Germline CDR1 is SGHVS and CDR2 is FQNEAQ.

This clonotype was seen repeatedly, ten times or more. CDR3 amino acids: CATRAQTNTEAFF. The CDR3 DNA reads TGTGCCACCAGAGCGCAGACGAACACTGAAGCTTTCTTT. V gene TRBV24-1 combines with J gene TRBJ1-1; no reliable D call. The germline gives CDR1 KGHDR, CDR2 SFDVKD. This CDR3 has 13 residues. V lost 7 bases and J lost 1, with 9 bases in between.

Many counts were recorded for this clonotype. The V gene is TRBV20-1, the J gene TRBJ2-7; TRBD1 aligns across 12 bases. The germline V gene has CDR1 DFQATT and CDR2 SNEGSKA (reference sequence). The CDR3 loop spans 15 amino acids. The junction had 8 bases not matched to a gene; V was cut back by 3 bases and J by 5 bases. DNA for the CDR3: TGCAGTGCTAGGGATGCCGGGACAGGGGGCAACGAGCAGTACTTC. It yields the protein CSARDAGTGGNEQYF.

In the case of this clonotype: Possible read error: a much larger clone is one base away. V usage is TRBV9 and J usage is TRBJ1-1, with D hard to call. Per germline, CDR1 SGDLS and CDR2 YYNGEE. Trimming shortened V by 4 bases and J by 3 bases, and 7 bases separated the two germline ends. The CDR3 is 12 residues long. The CDR3 nucleotides are TGTGCCAGCAGCACCGAGGACACTGAAGCTTTCTTT. Translating gives CASSTEDTEAFF.

This clonotype was seen only a few times. J is TRBJ1-1 and V is TRBV30; D remains ambiguous. V was cut by 4 bases and J by 8 bases, with 11 bases left in between. The CDR3 loop spans 11 amino acids. Germline lookup yields CDR1 GTSNPN and CDR2 SVGIG (reference sequence). The CDR3, as DNA: TGTGCCTGGACAAGGGCAAACGAAGCTTTCTTT. This translates into CAWTRANEAFF.

This clonotype appeared many times. One end of the junction is discordant with germline, which a read error may explain. The J gene is TRBJ1-5, the V gene TRBV7-9; D might be TRBD1 (6 bases). The CDR3 spans 15 residues. Germline V CDR1 and CDR2: SEHNR, FQNEAQ (reference sequence). The CDR3 protein is CASSLQGPGNQPQNF. The DNA of the CDR3 is TGTGCCAGCAGCTTACAGGGGCCGGGCAATCAGCCCCAGAATTTT.

In this sample, this clonotype turned up many times. The CDR3 protein is CASSLDPAGKGYTF. In DNA, the CDR3 is TGCGCCAGCAGCTTGGACCCAGCAGGGAAGGGCTACACCTTC. The J gene is TRBJ1-2, the V gene TRBV5-1; D might be TRBD1 (5 bases). Germline V CDR1 and CDR2: SGHRS, YFSETQ. V lost 0 bases to trimming and J lost 8 bases, with 14 bases between them. The CDR3 is 14 residues long.

Only a few counts were recorded for this clonotype. CDR3: CASSQEMGQGYEQYF. CDR3 coding DNA: TGTGCCAGCAGCCAAGAGATGGGACAGGGGTACGAGCAGTACTTC. This rearrangement joins TRBV14 to TRBJ2-7; TRBD1 matches 10 bases. Trimming at V came to 0 bases and at J to 4 bases, leaving 3 bases not matched to a gene. The germline gives CDR1 SGHDN, CDR2 FVKESK. This CDR3 spans 15 amino acids.

This clonotype was recorded at least ten times. This rearrangement joins TRBV5-1 to TRBJ2-1, with 8 bases aligning to TRBD1. The trim removed 1 base at V and 5 bases at J, leaving 5 bases unmatched. Germline V CDR1 and CDR2: SGHRS, YFSETQ. The CDR3 extends over 15 amino acids. The CDR3 DNA follows: TGCGCCAGCAGCTTGTACAGGGGGTTTGACAATGAGCAGTTCTTC. Protein product: CASSLYRGFDNEQFF.

This clonotype was seen at least ten times. V and J are TRBV20-1 and TRBJ2-3; a weak D match, TRBD1 (5 bases). Germline V lookup: CDR1 DFQATT, CDR2 SNEGSKA (reference sequence). There are 14 residues in the CDR3. The V and J ends lost 5 bases and 1 base respectively, with 13 bases between them. In nucleotides, the CDR3 is TGCAGTGCTTTGCCGTTGACAGGCACAGATACGCAGTATTTT. Protein product: CSALPLTGTDTQYF.

This clonotype was detected many times. V and J are TRBV9 and TRBJ2-2; TRBD1 matches at 7 bases. Per germline, CDR1 SGDLS and CDR2 YYNGEE. The CDR3 is made up of 16 amino acids. V trimming: 3 bases; J trimming: 8 bases; junction bases outside the gene matches: 13. The CDR3 DNA reads TGTGCCAGCAGCGGACAGGGATCGTCCCTACCGGGGGAGCTGTTTTTT. It specifies CASSGQGSSLPGELFF.

This clonotype was picked up a small number of times. CDR3 in amino acids: CASMGIGNTEAFF. In nucleotides, the CDR3 is TGTGCCAGCATGGGGATCGGGAACACTGAAGCTTTCTTT. The chain carries TRBV2 and TRBJ1-1; D unresolved. Germline CDR1 SNHLY, CDR2 FYNNEI. V shed 7 bases and J shed 1 base, with 10 bases lying between them. The length of the CDR3 is 13 residues.

Ten or more counts support this clonotype. The chain employs TRBV7-9 and TRBJ2-1, with 10 bases lining up with TRBD2. Germline CDR1 SEHNR, CDR2 FQNEAQ (reference sequence). The V gene end was trimmed by 4 bases and the J gene end by 10 bases; junction bases not matched to a gene: 13. CDR3 length equals 16 residues. The CDR3: CASSSSPLAGPGEQFF. CDR3 DNA: TGTGCCAGCAGCTCCTCACCACTAGCGGGGCCGGGAGAGCAGTTCTTC. Together with reference TRBV7-9 and TRBJ2-1, the CDR3 gives the full variable domain: DTGVSQNPRHKITKRGQNVTFRCDPISEHNRLYWYRQTLGQGPEFLTYFQNEAQLEKSRLLSDRFSAERPKGSFSTLEIQRTEQGDSAMYLCASSSSPLAGPGEQFFGPGTRLTVL.

This clonotype has just a few counts. The chain recombines TRBV4-3 with TRBJ2-1, with 9 nucleotides matching TRBD2. V lost 0 bases, J lost 15 bases, and 3 bases stayed unmatched. This CDR3 is 12 amino acids long. Germline V gene sequence: CDR1 LGHNA, CDR2 YSLEER. The CDR3 reads CASSQDGGRAFF. CDR3 DNA: TGCGCCAGCAGCCAAGATGGCGGGAGGGCGTTCTTC.

This clonotype was seen at least ten times. This chain connects TRBV7-9 to TRBJ2-1; possibly TRBD2 for D (6 bases). CDR3 length: 16 amino acids. V was pared by 8 bases and J by 0 bases, with 17 bases between. Germline V gene data show CDR1 as SEHNR and CDR2 as FQNEAQ (reference sequence). The CDR3, as DNA: TGTGCCAGCGGAAAGGGACTTCCGAGCTCCTACAATGAGCAGTTCTTC. It encodes CASGKGLPSSYNEQFF. Full variable domain (outside the CDR3, taken from reference TRBV7-9 and TRBJ2-1): DTGVSQNPRHKITKRGQNVTFRCDPISEHNRLYWYRQTLGQGPEFLTYFQNEAQLEKSRLLSDRFSAERPKGSFSTLEIQRTEQGDSAMYLCASGKGLPSSYNEQFFGPGTRLTVL.

This clonotype was seen only a few times. This chain uses TRBV5-1 with TRBJ2-3; no definite D call. This CDR3 spans 13 amino acids. V lost 6 bases, J lost 3 bases, and 11 bases lay in between. In germline, CDR1 is SGHRS, CDR2 YFSETQ. The CDR3 DNA sequence: TGCGCCAGCAACGGTGAGAATACAGATACGCAGTATTTT. It encodes CASNGENTDTQYF.

This clonotype was picked up many times. The junction and the germline gene differ at one end; a read error may be behind it. The chain has TRBV10-3 and TRBJ1-2, with 7 bases matching TRBD1. Germline V gene sequence: CDR1 ENHRY, CDR2 SYGVKD. The CDR3 loop spans 12 amino acids. DNA of the CDR3: TGTGCCATCAGCAGACAGGGAGGAGGTGGTGCCTTC. Translation gives CAISRQGGGGAF.